This T cell receptor beta chain emerged from a study of T cell responses to AZD1222 COVID-19 vaccine. Study-level findings and limits: Spike regions recognized by vaccine-associated CD4 TCRs spanned the protein, led by 160-218 and 743-854. Clonal diversity may have been underestimated in mostly white British donors.

Sequencing used immunoSEQ multiplex PCR; TCRdb keeps in-frame clones, though not all of them. The sample shows tens of thousands of clones, under 95% of them seen only once. Germline assignment: CDR1 WSHSY and CDR2 SAAADI. CDR3 length: 14 residues. Deletions cut 0 bases from V and 7 bases from J, with 12 bases between. In regard to this clone: Its antigen is still unknown.

The specimen comprised peripheral blood, sampled 28 days after the second AZD1222 dose. The chain couples TRBV10-2 to TRBJ1-1; D may be TRBD1 (5 bases). The sequence derives from an adult who received the AZD1222 COVID-19 vaccine. CDR3 bases: TGCGCCAGCAGTGAGTCGAGGCAGGGCTTTGAAGCTTTCTTT. Protein sequence: CASSESRQGFEAFF.